These T cell receptor beta chains were read from a single sample in a study of T-cell memory formation after mild COVID-19. Each CDR3 protein gets one entry after TCRdb re-called the 5' RACE reads with MiXCR. The sample lists about 44,000 distinct CDR3 sequences, 7.3% occurring once. Sample: PBMCs or a T cell subset sorted from them (not recorded which). The receptors originated from a man between 18 and 29 years old who had mild COVID-19 (a few samples of this study predate the infection). Cell type and time point are not known. Each CDR3 is given with its conserved first and last residue. The order of the fields is D gene, V gene, J gene, clone size, CDR3 length, CDR3 protein, CDR3 DNA. D genes are given only for firm matches. Size values are once, few and many counts, or a class for expanded clones, and some rows have none.

NA,TRBV12-3/TRBV12-4,TRBJ2-2,many,14,CASITGQEGRELFF,TGTGCCAGCATTACCGGACAGGAGGGCCGGGAGCTGTTTTTT
TRBD2,TRBV6-2/TRBV6-3,TRBJ2-1,NA,15,CASSSARGGQNEQFF,TGTGCCAGCAGTTCGGCGCGGGGGGGCCAAAATGAGCAGTTCTTC
NA,TRBV7-9,TRBJ1-1,NA,13,CASSLRLGGEAFF,TGTGCCAGCAGCCTTCGATTAGGTGGTGAAGCTTTCTTT
TRBD1,TRBV7-2,TRBJ2-3,few,14,CASSLRGHPDTQYF,TGTGCCAGCAGCTTAAGGGGGCACCCAGATACGCAGTATTTT
NA,TRBV7-2,TRBJ2-3,few,15,CASSFRQTLTDTQYF,TGTGCCAGCAGCTTCCGACAGACCCTCACAGATACGCAGTATTTT
NA,TRBV20-1,TRBJ1-5,few,12,CSSQLLDQPQHF,TGCAGTAGCCAACTATTGGATCAGCCCCAGCATTTT
TRBD2,TRBV5-4,TRBJ2-5,few,12,CASSGPRGAQYF,TGTGCCAGCAGCGGACCCCGGGGGGCCCAGTACTTC
NA,TRBV7-9,TRBJ2-5,many,14,CASSLSRLVETQYF,TGTGCCAGCAGCTTATCACGGCTGGTAGAGACCCAGTACTTC
TRBD1,TRBV12-3/TRBV12-4,TRBJ2-1,NA,12,CASSTGQGAPFF,TGTGCCAGCAGCACCGGACAGGGGGCTCCGTTCTTC
TRBD1,TRBV3-1,TRBJ2-5,few,16,CASSPQDRRYQETQYF,TGTGCCAGCAGCCCCCAGGACAGGAGGTACCAAGAGACCCAGTACTTC
NA,TRBV7-8,TRBJ2-2,NA,15,CASSLQRMNTGELFF,TGTGCCAGCAGCTTACAGAGAATGAACACCGGGGAGCTGTTTTTT
NA,TRBV27,TRBJ2-6,few,15,CASSRGQVGANVLTF,TGTGCCAGCAGCCGCGGGCAGGTCGGGGCCAACGTCCTGACTTTC
NA,TRBV7-3,TRBJ2-3,few,16,CASSQARADGTDTQYF,TGTGCCAGCAGCCAAGCTAGAGCCGACGGCACAGATACGCAGTATTTT
TRBD1,TRBV18,TRBJ1-2,NA,16,CASSLTTGQGVYGYTF,TGTGCCAGCTCACTGACCACGGGACAGGGCGTCTATGGCTACACCTTC
TRBD2,TRBV7-2,TRBJ2-3,NA,14,CASSLSGGVDTQYF,TGTGCCAGCAGCCTTAGCGGGGGGGTAGATACGCAGTATTTT
TRBD2,TRBV12-3/TRBV12-4,TRBJ2-3,few,13,CASSSSVPGGQYF,TGTGCCAGCAGTTCCTCGGTGCCGGGGGGGCAGTATTTT
NA,TRBV7-9,TRBJ2-1,NA,13,CASRTEGGNEQFF,TGTGCCAGCAGAACGGAGGGGGGCAATGAGCAGTTCTTC
TRBD1,TRBV4-1,TRBJ2-1,few,17,CASRTASWDRVNDEQFF,TGCGCCAGCAGGACCGCCTCCTGGGACAGGGTTAACGATGAGCAGTTCTTC
NA,TRBV12-3/TRBV12-4,TRBJ1-1,few,15,CASSGGEGGNTEAFF,TGTGCCAGCAGTGGGGGAGAGGGGGGTAACACTGAAGCTTTCTTT
NA,TRBV4-1,TRBJ1-4,many,14,CASSPVDGEWELFF,TGCGCCAGCAGCCCCGTGGACGGCGAATGGGAACTGTTTTTT